The 23 T cell receptor beta chains listed next were all sequenced from one sample in a study of cytomegalovirus exposure and HLA in healthy donors. A multiplex PCR was run with 60 Vbeta primers and 13 Jbeta primers. Libraries were prepared by immunoSEQ multiplex PCR; TCRdb keeps only in-frame clonotypes and omits some of them. The table has fewer than 250,000 clones, 80% to 90% seen once. The source material was PBMCs. These receptors were obtained from a man in his thirties or forties in good health and CMV-seronegative.

This sequence joins TRBV25-1 and TRBJ1-2; D uncertain. V was trimmed by 1 base and J by 6 bases, leaving 18 bases between them. The CDR3 spans 16 residues. The germline V gene has CDR1 MGHDK and CDR2 SYGVNS. The CDR3 spells CASSELFGGSSDGYTF. The CDR3 coding sequence is TGTGCCAGCAGTGAATTGTTCGGCGGGTCGTCTGATGGCTACACCTTC.

V gene TRBV11-2 combines with J gene TRBJ2-5; D unresolved. Germline CDR1 and CDR2: SGHAT and FQNNGV. CDR3 size: 14 residues. V was trimmed by 4 bases and J by 1 base, leaving 10 bases between them. The CDR3 spells CASSSRTSQETQYF. The CDR3, as DNA: TGTGCCAGCAGCTCGAGAACGAGCCAAGAGACCCAGTACTTC.

The rearrangement links TRBV5-4 to TRBJ2-5; 8 bases match TRBD1. Trimming took 1 base from V and 5 from J; bases not matched to a gene: 7. From germline, CDR1 is SGHNT and CDR2 YYREEE (reference sequence). The CDR3 is made up of 15 amino acids. The CDR3 region is CASSLPGGALETQYF. The CDR3 DNA follows: TGTGCCAGCAGCTTGCCAGGGGGCGCATTGGAGACCCAGTACTTC.

This chain connects TRBV7-9 to TRBJ1-5; perhaps TRBD1 as D (5 bases). Trimming cost V 1 base and J 0 bases, with 10 bases left between them. Germline V gives CDR1 SEHNR, CDR2 FQNEAQ (reference sequence). This CDR3 is built from 16 residues. In nucleotides, the CDR3 is TGTGCCAGCAGCTTAGTATCGGGACTTAGCAATCAGCCCCAGCATTTT. Amino acid sequence: CASSLVSGLSNQPQHF.

A single count supports this clone. The chain links TRBV27 to TRBJ1-2; 9 positions agree with TRBD1. V gave up 3 bases and J gave up 14 bases; unmatched junction bases: 7. This CDR3 comprises 12 residues. Germline CDR1 is MNHEY and CDR2 is SMNVEV (reference sequence). The CDR3 DNA is TGTGCCAGCAGTTTCCCTGGACAGGGGAGAACCTTC. It encodes CASSFPGQGRTF.

This clone was detected a few times. This chain uses TRBV15 with TRBJ1-5, with 7 nucleotides matching TRBD1. Germline values: CDR1 LNHNV, CDR2 YYDKDF (reference sequence). The trim removed 1 base at V and 9 bases at J, leaving 12 bases unmatched. The CDR3 runs 16 residues. CDR3 amino acids: CATSRAPPGTERPQHF. The CDR3 DNA reads as TGTGCCACCAGCAGAGCCCCACCTGGGACAGAGCGGCCCCAGCATTTT.

This chain joins TRBV7-3 and TRBJ2-3; D not certain. V was cut by 6 bases and J by 3 bases, with 16 bases left in between. Looked up from germline, CDR1 is SGHTA and CDR2 is FQGTGA. The CDR3 runs to 15 residues. The CDR3 spells CASSPQSGPTDTQYF. CDR3 coding DNA: TGTGCCAGCAGTCCCCAATCGGGTCCAACAGATACGCAGTATTTT.

V and J are TRBV19 and TRBJ2-5; 10 bases are shared with TRBD1. This CDR3 contains 14 residues. The junction had 9 bases not matched to a gene; V was cut back by 10 bases and J by 4 bases. The germline V gene encodes CDR1 LNHDA and CDR2 SQIVND (reference sequence). CDR3 nucleotide sequence: TGTGCCACCACCCAGACAGGGGGCCGAGAGACCCAGTACTTC. This codes for CATTQTGGRETQYF.

This chain uses TRBV28 with TRBJ2-1; 8 bases map to TRBD2. The CDR3 contains 16 residues. The V segment lost 6 bases and the J segment 1 base; nucleotides outside the gene matches: 8. Germline values: CDR1 MDHEN, CDR2 SYDVKM. CDR3 loop: CASRDLAGLSYNEQFF. CDR3 DNA: TGTGCCAGCAGGGACTTAGCGGGGCTATCCTACAATGAGCAGTTCTTC.

The chain is built from TRBV10-2 and TRBJ2-7, with TRBD2 as a possible D gene (6 bases). The CDR3 has 12 residues. In germline, CDR1 is WSHSY, CDR2 SAAADI. The V and J ends lost 2 bases and 6 bases respectively, with 8 bases between them. This chain's CDR3 is CASSEGGIEQYF. CDR3 nucleotide sequence: TGCGCCAGCAGTGAGGGAGGGATCGAGCAGTACTTC.

This clone was counted a single time. V usage is TRBV10-1 and J usage is TRBJ2-5; D possibly corresponds to TRBD1 (6 bases). Germline CDR1 is WNHNN and CDR2 is SYGVQD (reference sequence). V lost 10 bases to trimming and J lost 4 bases, with 28 bases between them. This CDR3 has 17 residues. The CDR3 nucleotides read TGCGCCAACTTAGCCCGGGACACTCTGGTGGGCGGAGAGACCCAGTACTTC. Its translation: CANLARDTLVGGETQYF.

The genes are TRBV6-5 and TRBJ1-2; D perhaps matches TRBD1 (6 bases). V was shortened by 5 bases and J by 3 bases, with 7 bases between the two germline ends. The CDR3 runs 12 residues. Germline CDR1 MNHEY, CDR2 SVGAGI. Written as DNA, the CDR3 is TGTGCCAGCAGTCGACAGGACTATGGCTACACCTTC. It codes for CASSRQDYGYTF.

The V and J genes are TRBV6-1 and TRBJ1-1; a possible D gene is TRBD1 (6 bases). Germline loops: CDR1 MNHNS, CDR2 SASEGT. V gave up 7 bases and J gave up 7 bases, with 16 bases separating them. The CDR3 sequence is 13 residues long. The DNA of the CDR3 is TGTGCCAGCACCCTGCCGGGGGGCGGTGAAGCTTTCTTT. This sequence encodes CASTLPGGGEAFF.

For this clone: One junction end does not reproduce the germline sequence, and a read error may be involved. The chain has TRBV7-3 and TRBJ2-3; D is perhaps TRBD1 (6 bases). Germline V gives CDR1 SGHTA, CDR2 FQGTGA. The CDR3 is 17 residues long. CDR3 region: CSSSLILPTGATDTQYF. The CDR3 DNA is TGTTCCAGCAGCTTAATATTACCGACAGGAGCCACAGATACGCAGTATTTT.

This rearrangement joins TRBV5-1 to TRBJ2-7, with D possibly TRBD2 on 5 matching bases. The germline gives CDR1 SGHRS, CDR2 YFSETQ. The germline V and J ends were trimmed by 4 bases and 3 bases, with 8 bases remaining between them. The CDR3 has 12 amino acids. The CDR3 loop reads CASSPGGYEQYF. In DNA, the CDR3 is TGCGCCAGCAGCCCCGGAGGCTACGAGCAGTACTTC.

This clone was detected only a few times. The rearrangement joins TRBV4-1 to TRBJ2-1, with D unresolved. The CDR3 sequence is 16 residues long. The germline CDR1 and CDR2 sequences are MGHRA and YSYEKL. The V end lost 0 bases, the J end lost 3 bases, and 12 bases lay between the germline ends. CDR3: CASSQDDFQIYNEQFF. Here the CDR3 DNA reads TGCGCCAGCAGCCAAGATGACTTCCAGATCTACAATGAGCAGTTCTTC.

DNA of the CDR3: TGTGCCAGCAGCGCGATAGAGACCCAGTACTTC. This gives the protein CASSAIETQYF. The chain joins TRBV7-3 to TRBJ2-5; no definite D call. Trimming took 5 bases from V and 4 from J, leaving 5 bases between them. CDR1 SGHTA and CDR2 FQGTGA come from the germline V gene. This CDR3 has 11 residues.

This chain connects TRBV4-3 to TRBJ1-1; D not resolved. The ends were cut back, 1 base at V and 8 bases at J, with 17 bases in the middle. From germline, CDR1 is LGHNA and CDR2 YSLEER. The CDR3 loop spans 15 amino acids. CDR3 loop: CASSQGENWAREAFF. The CDR3 DNA reads as TGCGCCAGCAGCCAAGGTGAAAACTGGGCTCGGGAAGCTTTCTTT.

V usage is TRBV29-1 and J usage is TRBJ1-2; a weak D match, TRBD1 (6 bases). Germline V gives CDR1 SQVTM, CDR2 ANQGSEA. Trimming took 4 bases from V and 8 from J, leaving 20 bases between them. This CDR3 has 14 residues. Here the CDR3 DNA reads TGCAGCGTTGGCTCCCAAGGGGGTTCTGGCGGCTACACCTTC. Translated: CSVGSQGGSGGYTF.

This clone showed up just once. V and J are TRBV4-2 and TRBJ2-2, with D possibly TRBD2 on 5 matching bases. Germline CDR1 and CDR2: LGHNA and YNFKEQ. The CDR3 contains 14 residues. Trimming took off 0 bases at V and 7 bases at J, with 9 bases between the two ends. CDR3 in DNA: TGTGCCAGCAGCCAAGAGGGGAGAGGCGGGGAGCTGTTTTTT. Translation gives CASSQEGRGGELFF.

The rearrangement links TRBV5-4 to TRBJ1-2; TRBD1 agrees at 7 bases. Germline CDR1 is SGHNT and CDR2 is YYREEE (reference sequence). V lost 4 bases and J lost 4; bases outside the gene matches: 10. This CDR3 spans 15 amino acids. The CDR3 loop reads CASSEQGREIYGYTF. The CDR3 nucleotides are TGTGCCAGCAGCGAACAGGGGCGAGAGATCTATGGCTACACCTTC.

V and J are TRBV2 and TRBJ2-7; TRBD1 agrees at 9 bases. CDR3 length: 13 amino acids. Germline V gives CDR1 SNHLY, CDR2 FYNNEI. V lost 7 bases to trimming and J lost 3 bases; unmatched junction nucleotides: 4. CDR3 DNA: TGTGCCAGCAAAAAGGACAGGGGCTACGAGCAGTACTTC. Its protein product is CASKKDRGYEQYF. Using reference TRBV2 and TRBJ2-7 for the parts outside the CDR3, the full variable domain is EPEVTQTPSHQVTQMGQEVILRCVPISNHLYFYWYRQILGQKVEFLVSFYNNEISEKSEIFDDQFSVERPDGSNFTLKIRSTKLEDSAMYFCASKKDRGYEQYFGPGTRLTVT.

The chain employs TRBV5-1 and TRBJ2-7, with 8 bases matching TRBD1. The germline V gene has CDR1 SGHRS and CDR2 YFSETQ. The CDR3 is 14 residues long. With 1 base clipped from V and 3 bases from J, the junction kept 3 bases outside the gene matches. CDR3 region: CASSLQGAGYEQYF. The CDR3 DNA sequence: TGCGCCAGCAGCTTGCAGGGGGCGGGCTACGAGCAGTACTTC. Full variable domain (missing parts from reference TRBV5-1 and TRBJ2-7): KAGVTQTPRYLIKTRGQQVTLSCSPISGHRSVSWYQQTPGQGLQFLFEYFSETQRNKGNFPGRFSGRQFSNSRSEMNVSTLELGDSALYLCASSLQGAGYEQYFGPGTRLTVT.